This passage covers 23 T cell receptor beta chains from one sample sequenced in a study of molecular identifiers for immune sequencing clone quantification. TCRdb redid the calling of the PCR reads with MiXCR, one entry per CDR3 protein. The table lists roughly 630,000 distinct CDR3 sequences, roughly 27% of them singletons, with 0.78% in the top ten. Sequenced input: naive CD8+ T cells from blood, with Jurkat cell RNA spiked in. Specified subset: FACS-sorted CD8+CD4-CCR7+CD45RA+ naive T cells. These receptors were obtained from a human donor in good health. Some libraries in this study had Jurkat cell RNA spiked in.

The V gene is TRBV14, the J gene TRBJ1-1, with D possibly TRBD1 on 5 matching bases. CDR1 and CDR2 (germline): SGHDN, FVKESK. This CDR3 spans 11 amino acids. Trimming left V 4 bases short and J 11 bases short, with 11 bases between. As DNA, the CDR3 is TGTGCCAGCAGCCTGGGGACGAGGGCTTTCTTT. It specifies CASSLGTRAFF.

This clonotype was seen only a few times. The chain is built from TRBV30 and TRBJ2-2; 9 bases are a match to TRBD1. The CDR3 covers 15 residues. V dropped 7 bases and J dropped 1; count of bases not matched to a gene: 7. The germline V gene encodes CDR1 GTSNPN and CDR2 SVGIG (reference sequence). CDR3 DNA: TGTGCCTACACCCCGGGACAGGGGAACACCGGGGAGCTGTTTTTT. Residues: CAYTPGQGNTGELFF. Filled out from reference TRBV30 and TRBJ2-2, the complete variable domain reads SQTIHQWPATLVQPVGSPLSLECTVEGTSNPNLYWYRQAAGRGLQLLFYSVGIGQISSEVPQNLSASRPQDRQFILSSKKLLLSDSGFYLCAYTPGQGNTGELFFGEGSRLTVL.

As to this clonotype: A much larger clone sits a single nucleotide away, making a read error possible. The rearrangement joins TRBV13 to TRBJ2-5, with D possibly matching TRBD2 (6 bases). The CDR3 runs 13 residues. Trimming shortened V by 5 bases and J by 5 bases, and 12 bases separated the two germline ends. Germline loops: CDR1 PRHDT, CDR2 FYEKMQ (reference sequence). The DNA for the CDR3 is TGTGCCAGCAGCGTGGGACGGGGGGAGACCCAGTACTTC. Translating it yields CASSVGRGETQYF.

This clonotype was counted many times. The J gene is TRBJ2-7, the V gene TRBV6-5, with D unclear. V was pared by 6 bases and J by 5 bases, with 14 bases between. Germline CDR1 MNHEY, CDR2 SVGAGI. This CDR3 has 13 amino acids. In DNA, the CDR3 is TGTGCCAGCAGAGAACGTAACCCGGACGAGCAGTACTTC. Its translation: CASRERNPDEQYF.

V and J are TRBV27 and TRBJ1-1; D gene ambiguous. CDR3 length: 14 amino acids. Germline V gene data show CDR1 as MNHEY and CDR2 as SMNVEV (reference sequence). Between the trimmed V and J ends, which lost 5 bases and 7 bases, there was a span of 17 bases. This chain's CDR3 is CASSPGVLLGEAFF. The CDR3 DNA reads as TGTGCCAGCAGTCCCGGGGTTCTGCTTGGTGAAGCTTTCTTT.

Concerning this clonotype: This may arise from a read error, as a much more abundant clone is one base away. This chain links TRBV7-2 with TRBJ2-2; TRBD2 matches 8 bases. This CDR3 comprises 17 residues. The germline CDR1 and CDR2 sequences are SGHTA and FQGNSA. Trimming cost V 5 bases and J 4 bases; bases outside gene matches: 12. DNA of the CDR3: TGTGCCAGCAGCCCCCCCGCGAAGCGGGAGCGCACCGGGGAGCTGTTTTTT. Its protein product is CASSPPAKRERTGELFF.

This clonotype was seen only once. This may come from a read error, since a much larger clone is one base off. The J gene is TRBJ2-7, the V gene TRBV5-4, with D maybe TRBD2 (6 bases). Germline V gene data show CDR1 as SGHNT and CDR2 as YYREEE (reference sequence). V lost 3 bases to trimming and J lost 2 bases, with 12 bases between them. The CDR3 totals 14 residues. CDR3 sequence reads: CASSSGEAPYEQYF. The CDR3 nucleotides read TGTGCCAGCAGCTCGGGGGAGGCTCCCTACGAGCAGTACTTC.

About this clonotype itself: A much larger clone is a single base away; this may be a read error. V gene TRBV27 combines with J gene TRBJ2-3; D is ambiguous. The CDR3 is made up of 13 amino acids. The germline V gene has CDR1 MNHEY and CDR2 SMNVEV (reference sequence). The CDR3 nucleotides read TGTGCCAGCGGTTTCGATAGGGCAGATACGCAGTATTTT. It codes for CASGFDRADTQYF.

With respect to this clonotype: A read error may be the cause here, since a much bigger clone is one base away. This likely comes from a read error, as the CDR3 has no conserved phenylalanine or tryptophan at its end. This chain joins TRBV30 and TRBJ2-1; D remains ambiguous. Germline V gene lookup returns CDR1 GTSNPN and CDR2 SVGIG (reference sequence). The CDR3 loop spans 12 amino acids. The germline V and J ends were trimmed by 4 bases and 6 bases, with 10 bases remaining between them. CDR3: CAWTLDGNEQFS. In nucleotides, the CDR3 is TGTGCCTGGACCCTAGACGGCAATGAGCAGTTCTCC.

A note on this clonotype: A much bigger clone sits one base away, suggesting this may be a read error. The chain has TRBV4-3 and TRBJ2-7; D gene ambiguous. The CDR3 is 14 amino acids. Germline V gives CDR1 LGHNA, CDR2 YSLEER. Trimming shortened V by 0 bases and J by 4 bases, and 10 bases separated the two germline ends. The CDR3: CASSQDNAAYEQYF. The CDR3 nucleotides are TGCGCCAGCAGCCAAGATAACGCGGCGTACGAGCAGTACTTC.

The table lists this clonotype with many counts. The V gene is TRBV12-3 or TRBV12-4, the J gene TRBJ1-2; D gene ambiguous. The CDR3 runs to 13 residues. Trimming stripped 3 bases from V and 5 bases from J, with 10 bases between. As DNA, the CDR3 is TGTGCCAGCAGTTTTCCGGCCGCTTATGGCTACACCTTC. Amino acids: CASSFPAAYGYTF.

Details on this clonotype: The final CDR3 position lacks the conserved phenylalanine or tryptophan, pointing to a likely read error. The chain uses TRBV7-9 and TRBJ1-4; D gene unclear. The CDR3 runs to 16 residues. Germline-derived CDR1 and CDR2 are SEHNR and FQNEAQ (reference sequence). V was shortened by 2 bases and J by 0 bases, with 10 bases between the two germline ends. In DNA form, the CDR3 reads TGTGCCAGCAGCTTAACGGGAGGGTCAACTAATGAAAAACTGTTTCTT. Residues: CASSLTGGSTNEKLFL.

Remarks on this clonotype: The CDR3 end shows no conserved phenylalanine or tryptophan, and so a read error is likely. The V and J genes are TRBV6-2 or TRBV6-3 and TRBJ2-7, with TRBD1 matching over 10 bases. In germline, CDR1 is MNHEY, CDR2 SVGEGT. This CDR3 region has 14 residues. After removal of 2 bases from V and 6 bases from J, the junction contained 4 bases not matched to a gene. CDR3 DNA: TGTGCCAGCAGTTACGGGACAGGGGTTTTCGAGCAGTACCTC. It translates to CASSYGTGVFEQYL.

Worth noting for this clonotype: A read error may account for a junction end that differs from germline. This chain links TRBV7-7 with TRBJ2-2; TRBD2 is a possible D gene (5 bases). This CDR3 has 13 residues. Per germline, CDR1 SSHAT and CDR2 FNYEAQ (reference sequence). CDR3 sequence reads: CASGLEGTGELFF. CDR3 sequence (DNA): TGTGCCAGCGGCTTAGAGGGCACCGGGGAGCTGTTTTTT.

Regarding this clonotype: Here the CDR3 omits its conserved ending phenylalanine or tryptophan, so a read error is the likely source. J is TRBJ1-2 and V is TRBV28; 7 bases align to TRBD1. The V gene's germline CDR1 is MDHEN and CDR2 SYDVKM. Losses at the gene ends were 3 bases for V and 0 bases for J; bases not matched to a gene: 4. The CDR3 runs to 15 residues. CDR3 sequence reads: CASSFGQAANYGYTS. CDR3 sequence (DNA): TGTGCCAGCAGTTTCGGACAGGCTGCTAACTATGGCTACACCTCC.

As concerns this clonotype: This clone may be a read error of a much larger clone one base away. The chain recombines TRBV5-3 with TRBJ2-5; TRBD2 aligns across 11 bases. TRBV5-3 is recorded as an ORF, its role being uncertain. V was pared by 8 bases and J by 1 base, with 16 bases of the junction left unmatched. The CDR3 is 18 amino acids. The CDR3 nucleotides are TGTGCCAGCGGTCCGGCGACTAGCGGGGCTCCAACCCAAGAGACCCAGTACTTC. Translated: CASGPATSGAPTQETQYF.

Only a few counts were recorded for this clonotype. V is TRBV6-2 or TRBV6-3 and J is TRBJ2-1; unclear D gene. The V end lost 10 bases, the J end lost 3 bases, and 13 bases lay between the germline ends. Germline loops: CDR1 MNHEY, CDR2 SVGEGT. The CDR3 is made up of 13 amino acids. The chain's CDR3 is CATVPSVYNEQFF. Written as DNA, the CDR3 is TGTGCCACGGTCCCCAGCGTCTACAATGAGCAGTTCTTC.

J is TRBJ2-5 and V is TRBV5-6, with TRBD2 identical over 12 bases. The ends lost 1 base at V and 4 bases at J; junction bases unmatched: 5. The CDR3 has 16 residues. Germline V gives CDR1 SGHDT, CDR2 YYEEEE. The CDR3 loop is CASSLRLAGVLETQYF. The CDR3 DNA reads TGTGCCAGCAGCTTGAGACTAGCGGGAGTTCTAGAGACCCAGTACTTC.

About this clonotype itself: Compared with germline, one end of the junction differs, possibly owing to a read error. This chain's CDR3 is CASGLEAGWEKLFF. The CDR3 region has the DNA TGTGCCAGCGGTTTAGAGGCAGGTTGGGAAAAACTGTTTTTT. The genes are TRBV28 and TRBJ1-4; D ambiguous. The length of the CDR3 is 14 residues. Germline CDR1 MDHEN, CDR2 SYDVKM. The whole variable domain, filled in from reference TRBV28 and TRBJ1-4, reads DVKVTQSSRYLVKRTGEKVFLECVQDMDHENMFWYRQDPGLGLRLIYFSYDVKMKEKGDIPEGYSVSREKKERFSLILESASTNQTSMYLCASGLEAGWEKLFFGSGTQLSVL.

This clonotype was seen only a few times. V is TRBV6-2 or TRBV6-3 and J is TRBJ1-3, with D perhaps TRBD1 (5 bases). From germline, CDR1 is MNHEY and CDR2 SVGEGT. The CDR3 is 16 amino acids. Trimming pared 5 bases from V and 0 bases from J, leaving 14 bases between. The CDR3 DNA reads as TGTGCCAGCAGTCACCCACAGGAGAGCTCTGGAAACACCATATATTTT. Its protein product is CASSHPQESSGNTIYF.

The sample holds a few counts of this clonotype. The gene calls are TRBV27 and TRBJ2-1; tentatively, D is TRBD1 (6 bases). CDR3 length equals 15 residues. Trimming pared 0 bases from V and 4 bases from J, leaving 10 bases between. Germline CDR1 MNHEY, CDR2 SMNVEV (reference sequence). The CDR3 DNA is TGTGCCAGCAGTTTATCGGGGGCCGGATACAATGAGCAGTTCTTC. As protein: CASSLSGAGYNEQFF.

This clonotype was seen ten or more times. The CDR3 region is CASSPNTGELFF. The CDR3 region has the DNA TGTGCCAGCAGCCCGAACACCGGGGAGCTGTTTTTT. The V gene is TRBV7-9, the J gene TRBJ2-2; D is unclear. Germline V gives CDR1 SEHNR, CDR2 FQNEAQ (reference sequence). The V gene lost 5 bases and the J gene lost 0 bases, with 1 base spanning the gap. The CDR3 extends over 12 amino acids.

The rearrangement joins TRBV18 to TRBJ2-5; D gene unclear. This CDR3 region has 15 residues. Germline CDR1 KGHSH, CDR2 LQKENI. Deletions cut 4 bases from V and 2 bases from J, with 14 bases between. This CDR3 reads CASSLWSADQETQYF. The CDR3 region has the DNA TGTGCCAGCTCACTTTGGAGTGCAGATCAAGAGACCCAGTACTTC.